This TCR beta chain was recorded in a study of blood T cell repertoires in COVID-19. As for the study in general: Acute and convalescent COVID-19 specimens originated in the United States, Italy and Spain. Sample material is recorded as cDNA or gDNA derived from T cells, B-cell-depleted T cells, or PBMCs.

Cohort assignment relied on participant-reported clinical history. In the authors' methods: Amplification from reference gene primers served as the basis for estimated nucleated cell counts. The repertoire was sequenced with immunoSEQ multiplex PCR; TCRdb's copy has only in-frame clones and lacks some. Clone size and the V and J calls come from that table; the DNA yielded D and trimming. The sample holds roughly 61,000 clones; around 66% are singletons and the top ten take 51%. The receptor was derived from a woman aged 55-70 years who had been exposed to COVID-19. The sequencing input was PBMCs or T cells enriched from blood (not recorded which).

CDR3 in amino acids: CATREGQVYSPLHF. The DNA for the CDR3 is TGTGCCACCAGGGAGGGACAGGTATATTCACCCCTCCACTTT. V usage is TRBV28 and J usage is TRBJ1-6; the match to TRBD1 covers 8 bases. The germline V gene has CDR1 MDHEN and CDR2 SYDVKM. J was trimmed by 8 bases and V by 10 bases; bases with no gene match: 10. The CDR3 is made up of 14 amino acids.